This TCR beta chain was obtained from a study of identical twins (TCRdb year 2016). About the full investigation: To test whether fetal clonotypes persist, this study deep-sequenced TCR alpha and beta repertoires from monozygotic twins, from unrelated adults of various ages, and from cord blood. To rule out contamination, the twin experiments were replicated at different times with different library preparation protocols.

Trimming takes 5 bases from V and 9 bases from J, and the germline ends sit 14 bases apart. The CDR3 has 14 amino acids, counting the end cysteine and phenylalanine. Of the read, only the CDR3 DNA is kept; its 42 bases are in frame from base 1. Overall study outcomes, separate from this receptor: Recombination models systematically underestimated out-of-frame TCR alpha sharing in monozygotic twins but agreed with sharing between unrelated individuals. A weaker excess of twin sharing was found in beta out-of-frame sequences because the signal-to-noise ratio was lowered by fewer shared sequences. Out-of-frame TCR alpha sequences shared between twins showed an excess of low generation-probability sequences compared with coincidental sharing between unrelated individuals. Zero-insertion analyses could be partly confounded by invariant T cells such as MAIT and iNKT, though diverse VJ usage argued against such confounding for most clonotypes. Abundant cord blood beta clonotypes carried fewer insertions; young adult naive repertoires showed a weaker similar trend, while memory repertoires showed none. Because the same donors could not be followed over many years, conclusions were based on cross-sectional statistical analysis.

Every donor in the study was a healthy Caucasian. Miltenyi CD45RO+ enrichment and human naive T-cell isolation kits were used to isolate memory (CD45RO+) and naive T cells from PBMC. The library relied on 5' RACE. Sequencing instrument: Illumina HiSeq 2000. A universal primer binding site was added through template switching, and the final cDNA carried a unique molecular identifier so that TCR cDNA molecules could be counted accurately. Specific primers in the conserved constant-segment region were used to synthesize first-strand cDNA for the TCR alpha and beta chains. To control for contamination, every cDNA library carried two barcodes: a SMART-Mk sample barcode plus Illumina barcodes. Two successive PCR steps introduced TruSeq adapter sequences along with Illumina sample barcodes. The Illumina HiSeq platform was used with custom primers to sequence TCR alpha and beta cDNA libraries. The study's own analysis went as follows. Unique molecular identifiers were extracted from raw reads with MiGEC, and CDR3 positions were determined with MiXCR. For each individual, recombination models were inferred using an EM algorithm with the repgenHMM and IGoR tools. Shared clonotypes were analyzed with the tcR package in R, and sharing was normalized by the product of cloneset sizes. Out-of-frame nonproductive sequences were analyzed to study raw recombination free of thymic and clonal selection effects. In-frame beta chains were kept once TCRdb had trimmed the public reads at Q25 with fastp and called clones with MiXCR. Identical CDR3 protein sequences are pooled into one entry, listed with their most common genes and DNA. In this record, the V and J calls reflect TCRdb's handling and not the investigators' own analysis. For this sample there are hundreds of thousands of distinct CDR3 sequences; around 10% appear just once. The ten largest clones add up to over 4.5% of the sample.

This clonotype was detected ten times or more. Its antigen is not yet known. Qualities for individual bases were not recorded, and no much larger clone is one base off. The rearranged segments are TRBV12-3 or TRBV12-4 and TRBJ1-6, with an unclear D gene assignment. The clonotype originates from a woman between 18 and 29 years old in good health. The sample taken for sequencing was memory (CD45RO+) T cells sorted from blood. The cell subset or site label corresponds to: CD45RO+ enriched T cells. Read as DNA, the sequence is TGTGCCAGCAGTCCCCCGGTTTATGGTTCACCCCTCCACTTT. This is translated as CASSPPVYGSPLHF.